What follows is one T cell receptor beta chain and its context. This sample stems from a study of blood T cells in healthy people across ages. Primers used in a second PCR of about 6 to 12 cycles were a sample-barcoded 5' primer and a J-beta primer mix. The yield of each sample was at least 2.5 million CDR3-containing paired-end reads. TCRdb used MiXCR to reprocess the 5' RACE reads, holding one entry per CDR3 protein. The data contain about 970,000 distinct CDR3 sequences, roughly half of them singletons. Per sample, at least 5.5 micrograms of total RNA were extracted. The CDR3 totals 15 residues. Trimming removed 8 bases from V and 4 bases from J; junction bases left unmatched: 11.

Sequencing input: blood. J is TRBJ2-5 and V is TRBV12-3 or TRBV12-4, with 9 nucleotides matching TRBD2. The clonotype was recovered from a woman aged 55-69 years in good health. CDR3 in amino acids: CASSWGSGSTETQYF. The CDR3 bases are TGTGCCAGCTCCTGGGGTAGCGGGAGTACAGAGACCCAGTACTTC.